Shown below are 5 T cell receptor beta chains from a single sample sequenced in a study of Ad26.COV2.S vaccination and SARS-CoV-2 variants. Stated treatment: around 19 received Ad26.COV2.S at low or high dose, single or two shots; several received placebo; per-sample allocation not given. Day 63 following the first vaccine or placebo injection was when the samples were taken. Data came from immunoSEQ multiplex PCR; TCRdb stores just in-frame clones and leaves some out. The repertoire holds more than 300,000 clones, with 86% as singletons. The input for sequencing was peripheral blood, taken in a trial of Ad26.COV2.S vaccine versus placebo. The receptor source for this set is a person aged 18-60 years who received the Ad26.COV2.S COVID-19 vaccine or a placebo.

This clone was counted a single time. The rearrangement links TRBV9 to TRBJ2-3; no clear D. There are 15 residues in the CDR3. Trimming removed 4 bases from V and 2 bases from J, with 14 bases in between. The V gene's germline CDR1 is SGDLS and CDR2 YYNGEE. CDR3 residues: CASSTRGTFTDTQYF. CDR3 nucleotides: TGTGCCAGCAGCACACGCGGCACTTTCACAGATACGCAGTATTTT. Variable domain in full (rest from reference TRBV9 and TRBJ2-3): DSGVTQTPKHLITATGQRVTLRCSPRSGDLSVYWYQQSLDQGLQFLIQYYNGEERAKGNILERFSAQQFPDLHSELNLSSLELGDSALYFCASSTRGTFTDTQYFGPGTRLTVL.

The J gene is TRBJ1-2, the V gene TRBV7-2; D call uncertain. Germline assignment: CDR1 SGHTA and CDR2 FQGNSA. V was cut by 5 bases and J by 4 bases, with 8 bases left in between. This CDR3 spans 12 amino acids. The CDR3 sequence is CASSPQGYGYTF. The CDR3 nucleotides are TGTGCCAGCAGCCCCCAAGGCTATGGCTACACCTTC.

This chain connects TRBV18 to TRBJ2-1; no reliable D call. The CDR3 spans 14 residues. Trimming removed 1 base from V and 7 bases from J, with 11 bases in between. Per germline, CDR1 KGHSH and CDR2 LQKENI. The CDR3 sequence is CASSPLIVENEQFF. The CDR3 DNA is TGTGCCAGCTCACCACTTATCGTTGAAAATGAGCAGTTCTTC.

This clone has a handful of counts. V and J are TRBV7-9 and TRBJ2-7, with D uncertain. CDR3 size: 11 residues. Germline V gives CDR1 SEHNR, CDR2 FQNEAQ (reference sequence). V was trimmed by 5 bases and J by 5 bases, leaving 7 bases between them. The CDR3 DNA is TGTGCCAGCAGCGCTCGGAACGAGCAGTACTTC. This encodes CASSARNEQYF.

The CDR3 sequence is CAWSVAQGIFTDTQYF. CDR3 DNA: TGTGCCTGGAGTGTAGCACAGGGGATTTTCACAGATACGCAGTATTTT. The genes are TRBV30 and TRBJ2-3; 7 positions match TRBD1. V gave up 0 bases and J gave up 2 bases; unmatched junction bases: 8. The CDR3 length is 16 residues. Looked up from germline, CDR1 is GTSNPN and CDR2 is SVGIG (reference sequence).